The clone carrying this T cell receptor beta chain has a single count. Trimming cost V 9 bases and J 4 bases; bases outside gene matches: 11. This CDR3 is built from 14 residues. CDR1 MDHEN and CDR2 SYDVKM come from the germline V gene. In the authors' workflow: Estimated nucleated cell counts came from reference gene primer amplification. This table comes from immunoSEQ multiplex PCR, and its TCRdb copy is limited to in-frame clones, with some not included. V, J and clone size are those of that table, while D and trimming were read from the DNA. The table records around 350,000 clones, more than 85% of them present only once. These data are taken from a study of blood T cell repertoires in COVID-19. At the level of the study: Italy, Spain and the United States were the sources of the convalescent and acute COVID-19 samples. Sample material is recorded as cDNA or gDNA derived from T cells, B-cell-depleted T cells, or PBMCs.

The chain joins TRBV28 to TRBJ2-5; 7 nucleotides match TRBD1. The clonotype originates from a human donor in a cohort sampled during active COVID-19. The sample was peripheral blood. CDR3 DNA sequence: TGTGCCAGTACGCGACAGGGAATATCAGAGACCCAGTACTTC. Translated, it gives CASTRQGISETQYF.